This T cell receptor (beta chain) was documented in a study of identical twins. This CDR3 has 14 amino acids. Per the germline V gene, CDR1 is SSHAT and CDR2 is FNYEAQ (reference sequence). Trimming at V came to 5 bases and at J to 1 base, leaving 4 bases not matched to a gene. Whole-study results and caveats: Fewer insertions characterized abundant cord blood beta clonotypes, whereas memory repertoires showed none. Models predicted less out-of-frame TCR alpha sharing in monozygotic twins than was found.

Through template switching, a universal primer site was introduced, and the cDNA contained unique molecular identifiers. MiXCR, run by TCRdb on the 5' RACE reads, gives a single entry per CDR3 protein. Of hundreds of thousands of distinct CDR3 sequences detected, 6% to 6.5% appear once; the ten largest clones hold roughly 2%. In regard to this clonotype: Antigen specificity is unknown.

The TCR originated in a man younger than 35 in good health. The V and J genes are TRBV7-7 and TRBJ2-5; 7 nucleotides line up with TRBD2. The sample comprised naive T cells sorted from blood. The DNA for the CDR3 is TGTGCCAGCAGCCCGTGGACTAGCCAAGAGACCCAGTACTTC. Its protein product is CASSPWTSQETQYF.